The present entry profiles one T cell receptor (beta chain) with its context. The CDR3 is made up of 16 amino acids. CDR1 and CDR2 from the germline V gene are DFQATT and SNEGSKA (reference sequence). The ends lost 3 bases at V and 0 bases at J; junction bases unmatched: 7. This sample was included in a study of blood T cell repertoires in COVID-19. Study details: Researchers got acute and convalescent COVID-19 samples from the United States, Italy and Spain. Nucleic acid was either cDNA or gDNA, and it came from T cells, B-cell-depleted T cells, or PBMCs.

Authors' processing steps: Cell counts per sample came from amplifying reference gene primers. Profiling relied on immunoSEQ multiplex PCR, and the TCRdb table lists in-frame clones only, not all of them. V, J and clone size are those of that table, while D and trimming were read from the DNA. The sample holds approximately 100,000 clones, roughly 89% seen once. The sequence was obtained from a man between 65 and 85 years old with acute or convalescent COVID-19. Sample: peripheral blood. This chain uses TRBV20-1 with TRBJ1-5; 8 nucleotides align to TRBD1. The CDR3 sequence is CSASKGQAFSNQPQHF. In nucleotides, the CDR3 is TGCAGTGCTAGTAAGGGACAGGCATTTAGCAATCAGCCCCAGCATTTT.